This section outlines one TCR beta chain sequence together with its context. No antigen is known for it. Sequencing used immunoSEQ multiplex PCR; TCRdb keeps in-frame clones, though not all of them. The sample lists about 480,000 clones; 87% were seen once. The data stem from a study of Ad26.COV2.S vaccination and SARS-CoV-2 variants. CDR1 is SEHNR, CDR2 FQNEAQ, per germline (reference sequence). Germline trimming cut 6 bases from V and 4 bases from J; bases unmatched to any gene: 9. The CDR3 is 15 residues long. Treatment indicated: approximately 18 received Ad26.COV2.S at low or high dose, single or two shots; roughly five received placebo; per-sample allocation not given. It was on day 63 after the first vaccine or placebo injection that samples were taken. In Boston, the donor was an adult between 18-55 years of age. The shot given was an Ad26 vector that makes Wuhan-strain SARS-CoV-2 spike. Findings and limits, study-wide: Vaccinated individuals (as opposed to placebo recipients) had higher spike-specific TCR breadth.

The chain recombines TRBV7-9 with TRBJ1-5; 7 bases line up with TRBD1. The clonotype originates from a person between 18 and 65 years old who received the Ad26.COV2.S COVID-19 vaccine or a placebo. This specimen consisted of peripheral blood, obtained in a trial of Ad26.COV2.S vaccine versus placebo. The CDR3 nucleotides read TGTGCCAGCAGTCCTACAACAGGGGATAATCAGCCCCAGCATTTT. It yields the protein CASSPTTGDNQPQHF.